This TCR beta chain stems from a study of blood T cell repertoires in COVID-19. At the level of the study: PBMCs, B-cell-depleted T cells, or T cells provided the cDNA or gDNA that made up the material.

As originally analysed: Researchers report that nucleated cell counts were estimated from reference gene primer amplification. Sequencing was performed with immunoSEQ multiplex PCR; in TCRdb, only in-frame clones are kept and a portion is missing. V, J and clone size are those of that table, while D and trimming were read from the DNA. The table lists 60,000 to 85,000 clones, roughly 90% of them singletons. This CDR3 comprises 15 residues. Looked up from germline, CDR1 is SGHNT and CDR2 is YENEEA. V lost 0 bases to trimming and J lost 2 bases, with 11 bases between them. J is TRBJ2-7 and V is TRBV11-3; D not certain. This TCR came from a human donor in a cohort sampled during active COVID-19. The sample taken for sequencing was peripheral blood. In DNA form, the CDR3 reads TGTGCCAGCAGCTTAGATCCACTCAAAACCTACGAGCAGTACTTC. It specifies CASSLDPLKTYEQYF.